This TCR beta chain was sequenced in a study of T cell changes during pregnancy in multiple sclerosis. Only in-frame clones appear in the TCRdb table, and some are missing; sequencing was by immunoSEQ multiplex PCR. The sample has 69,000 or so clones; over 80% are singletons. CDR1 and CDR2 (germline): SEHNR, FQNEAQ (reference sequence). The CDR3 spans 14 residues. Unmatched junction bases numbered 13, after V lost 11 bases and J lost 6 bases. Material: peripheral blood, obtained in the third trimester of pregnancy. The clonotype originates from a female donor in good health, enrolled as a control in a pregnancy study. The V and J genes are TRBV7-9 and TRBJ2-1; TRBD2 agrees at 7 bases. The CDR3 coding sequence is TGTGCCTGCCATGGGCTAGCGGCCCTCAATGAGCAGTTCTTC. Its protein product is CACHGLAALNEQFF.